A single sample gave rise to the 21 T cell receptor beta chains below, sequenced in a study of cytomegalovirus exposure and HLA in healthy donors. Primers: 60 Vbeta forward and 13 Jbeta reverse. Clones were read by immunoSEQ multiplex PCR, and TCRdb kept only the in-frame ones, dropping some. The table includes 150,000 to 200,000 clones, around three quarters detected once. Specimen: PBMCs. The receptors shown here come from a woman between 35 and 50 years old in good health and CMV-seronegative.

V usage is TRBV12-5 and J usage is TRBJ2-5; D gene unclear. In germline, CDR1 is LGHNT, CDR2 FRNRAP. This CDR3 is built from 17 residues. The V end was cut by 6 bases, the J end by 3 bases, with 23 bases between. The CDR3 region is CASGNGEEPSLKETQYF. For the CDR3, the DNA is TGTGCTAGTGGAAACGGAGAGGAACCTAGTTTGAAAGAGACCCAGTACTTC.

The CDR3 protein is CSVEDLQETGSGGVPYNEQFF. Written as DNA, the CDR3 is TGCAGCGTTGAAGATCTTCAAGAGACAGGGAGTGGCGGGGTGCCCTACAATGAGCAGTTCTTC. This chain joins TRBV29-1 and TRBJ2-1; D may be TRBD1 (7 bases). With 0 bases removed from V and 2 bases from J, the gap between germline ends came to 29 bases. Germline CDR1 is SQVTM and CDR2 is ANQGSEA. This CDR3 spans 21 amino acids.

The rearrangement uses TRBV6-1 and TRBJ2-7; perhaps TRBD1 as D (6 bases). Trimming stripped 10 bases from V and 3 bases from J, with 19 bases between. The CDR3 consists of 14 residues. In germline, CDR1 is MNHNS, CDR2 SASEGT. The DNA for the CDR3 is TGTGCCACCATAAAGGACAGCGGAGGCTACGAGCAGTACTTC. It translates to CATIKDSGGYEQYF.

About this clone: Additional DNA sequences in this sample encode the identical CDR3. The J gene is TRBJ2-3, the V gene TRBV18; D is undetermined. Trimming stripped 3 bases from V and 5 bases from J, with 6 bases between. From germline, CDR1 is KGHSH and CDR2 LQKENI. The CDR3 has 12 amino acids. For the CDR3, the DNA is TGTGCCAGCTCACCCAGGCTAGATACGCAGTATTTT. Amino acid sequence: CASSPRLDTQYF.

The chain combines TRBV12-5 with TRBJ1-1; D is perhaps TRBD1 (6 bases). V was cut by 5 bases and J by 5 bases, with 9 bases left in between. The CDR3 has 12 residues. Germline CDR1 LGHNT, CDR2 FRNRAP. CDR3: CASGTGKTEAFF. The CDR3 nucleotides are TGTGCTAGTGGTACAGGGAAAACTGAAGCTTTCTTT.

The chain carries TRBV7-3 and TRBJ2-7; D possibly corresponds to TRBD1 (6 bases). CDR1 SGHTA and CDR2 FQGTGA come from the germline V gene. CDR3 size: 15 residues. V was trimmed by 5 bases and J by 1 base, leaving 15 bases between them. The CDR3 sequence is CASSLQGGPSYEQYF. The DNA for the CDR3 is TGTGCCAGCAGCCTACAGGGTGGGCCTTCCTACGAGCAGTACTTC.

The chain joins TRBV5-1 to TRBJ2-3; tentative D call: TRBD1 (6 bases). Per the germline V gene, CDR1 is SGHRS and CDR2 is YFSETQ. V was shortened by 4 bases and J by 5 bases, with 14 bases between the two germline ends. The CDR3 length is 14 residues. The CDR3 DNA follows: TGCGCCAGCAGCCCCCGGACAGACAAAGATACGCAGTATTTT. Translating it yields CASSPRTDKDTQYF.

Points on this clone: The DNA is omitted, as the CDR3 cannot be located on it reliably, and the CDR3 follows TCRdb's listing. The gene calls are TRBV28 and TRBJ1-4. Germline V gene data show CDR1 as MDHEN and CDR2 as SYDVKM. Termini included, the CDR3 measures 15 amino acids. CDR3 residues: CASSSSTTSWGKLFF.

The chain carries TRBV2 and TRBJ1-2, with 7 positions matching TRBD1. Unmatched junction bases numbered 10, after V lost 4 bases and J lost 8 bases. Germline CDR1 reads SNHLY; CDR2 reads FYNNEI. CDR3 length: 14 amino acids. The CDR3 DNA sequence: TGTGCCAGCAGTGGACAGGGATCCGCTGAAGGCTACACCTTC. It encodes CASSGQGSAEGYTF. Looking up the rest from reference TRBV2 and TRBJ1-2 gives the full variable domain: EPEVTQTPSHQVTQMGQEVILRCVPISNHLYFYWYRQILGQKVEFLVSFYNNEISEKSEIFDDQFSVERPDGSNFTLKIRSTKLEDSAMYFCASSGQGSAEGYTFGSGTRLTVV.

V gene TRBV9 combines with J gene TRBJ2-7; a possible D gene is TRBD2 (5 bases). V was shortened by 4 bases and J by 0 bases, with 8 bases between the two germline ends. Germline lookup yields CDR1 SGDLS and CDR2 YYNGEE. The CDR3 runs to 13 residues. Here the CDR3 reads CASSPSSSYEQYF. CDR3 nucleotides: TGTGCCAGCAGCCCTAGCTCCTCCTACGAGCAGTACTTC.

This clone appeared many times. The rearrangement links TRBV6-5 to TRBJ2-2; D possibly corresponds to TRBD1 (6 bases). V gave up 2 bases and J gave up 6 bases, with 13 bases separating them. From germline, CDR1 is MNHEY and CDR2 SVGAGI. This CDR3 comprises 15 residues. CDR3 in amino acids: CASSYRTDYPGELFF. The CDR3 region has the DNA TGTGCCAGCAGTTACAGGACAGATTACCCCGGGGAGCTGTTTTTT.

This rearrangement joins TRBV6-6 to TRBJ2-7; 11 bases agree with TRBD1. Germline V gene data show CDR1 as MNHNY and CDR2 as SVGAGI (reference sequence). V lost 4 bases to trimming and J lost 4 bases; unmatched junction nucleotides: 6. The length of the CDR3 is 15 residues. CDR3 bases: TGTGCCAGCAGTTCGGGACAGGGGGACGGGTACGAGCAGTACTTC. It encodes CASSSGQGDGYEQYF.

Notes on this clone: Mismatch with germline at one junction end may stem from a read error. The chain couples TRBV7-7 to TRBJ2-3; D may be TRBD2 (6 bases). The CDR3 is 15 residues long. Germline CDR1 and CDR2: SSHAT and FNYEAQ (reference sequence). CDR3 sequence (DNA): TGTGCTAGCAGCTTAGCCCCGGGAGTCACAGATACGCAGTATTTT. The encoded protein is CASSLAPGVTDTQYF.

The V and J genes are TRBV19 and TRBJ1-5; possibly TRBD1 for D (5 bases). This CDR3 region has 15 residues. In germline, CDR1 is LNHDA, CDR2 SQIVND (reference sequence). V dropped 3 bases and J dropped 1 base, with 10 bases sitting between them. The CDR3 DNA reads TGTGCCAGTAGTATCACGGGGGGGAGCAATCAGCCCCAGCATTTT. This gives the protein CASSITGGSNQPQHF.

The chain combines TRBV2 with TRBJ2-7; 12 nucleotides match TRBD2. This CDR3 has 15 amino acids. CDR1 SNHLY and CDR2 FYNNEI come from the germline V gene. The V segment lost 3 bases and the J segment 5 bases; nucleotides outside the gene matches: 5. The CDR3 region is CASSDGLAGYNEQYF. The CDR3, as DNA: TGTGCCAGCAGTGACGGACTAGCGGGATATAACGAGCAGTACTTC.

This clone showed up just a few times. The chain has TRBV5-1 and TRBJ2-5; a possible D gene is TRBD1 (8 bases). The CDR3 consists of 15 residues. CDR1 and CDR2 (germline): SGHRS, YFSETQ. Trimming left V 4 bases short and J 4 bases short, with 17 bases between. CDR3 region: CASSPATGEGETQYF. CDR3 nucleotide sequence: TGCGCCAGCAGCCCTGCGACAGGGGAGGGAGAGACCCAGTACTTC. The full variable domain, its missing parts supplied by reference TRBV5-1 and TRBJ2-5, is KAGVTQTPRYLIKTRGQQVTLSCSPISGHRSVSWYQQTPGQGLQFLFEYFSETQRNKGNFPGRFSGRQFSNSRSEMNVSTLELGDSALYLCASSPATGEGETQYFGPGTRLLVL.

This CDR3 is CASISNPTGRQYF. CDR3 nucleotides: TGTGCCAGCATTTCTAACCCGACGGGAAGGCAGTATTTT. V usage is TRBV27 and J usage is TRBJ2-3; D is possibly TRBD2 (5 bases). Germline V gene data show CDR1 as MNHEY and CDR2 as SMNVEV (reference sequence). The CDR3 sequence is 13 residues long. V lost 7 bases and J 11 bases, leaving 19 bases between the germline ends.

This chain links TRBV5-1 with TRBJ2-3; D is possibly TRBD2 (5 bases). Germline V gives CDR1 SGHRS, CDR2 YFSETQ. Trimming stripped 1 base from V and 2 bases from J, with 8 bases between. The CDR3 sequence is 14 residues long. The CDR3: CASSLNGDTDTQYF. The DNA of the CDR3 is TGCGCCAGCAGCTTGAACGGGGACACAGATACGCAGTATTTT.

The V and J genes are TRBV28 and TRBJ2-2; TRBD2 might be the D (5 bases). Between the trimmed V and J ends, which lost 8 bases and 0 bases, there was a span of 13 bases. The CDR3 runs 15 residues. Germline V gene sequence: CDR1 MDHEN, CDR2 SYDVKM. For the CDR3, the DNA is TGTGCCAGCGGCAGAGGAGCGGCGAACACCGGGGAGCTGTTTTTT. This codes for CASGRGAANTGELFF.

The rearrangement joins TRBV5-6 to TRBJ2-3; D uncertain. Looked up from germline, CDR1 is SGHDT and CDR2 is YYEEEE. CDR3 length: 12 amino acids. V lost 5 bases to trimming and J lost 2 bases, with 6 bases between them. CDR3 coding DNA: TGTGCCAGCAGACAGCTCACAGATACGCAGTATTTT. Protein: CASRQLTDTQYF.

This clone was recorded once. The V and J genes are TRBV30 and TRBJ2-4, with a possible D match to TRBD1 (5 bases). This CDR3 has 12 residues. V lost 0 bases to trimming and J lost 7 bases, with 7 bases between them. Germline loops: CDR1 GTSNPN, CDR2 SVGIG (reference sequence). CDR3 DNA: TGTGCCTGGAGTGTAAAGGGGAACATTCAGTACTTC. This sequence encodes CAWSVKGNIQYF. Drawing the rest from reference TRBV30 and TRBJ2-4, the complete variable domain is SQTIHQWPATLVQPVGSPLSLECTVEGTSNPNLYWYRQAAGRGLQLLFYSVGIGQISSEVPQNLSASRPQDRQFILSSKKLLLSDSGFYLCAWSVKGNIQYFGAGTRLSVL.